These T cell receptor beta chains were read from a single sample in a study of blood T cells in healthy people across ages. TCRdb re-called the 5' RACE reads through MiXCR, storing one row per CDR3 protein. The data contain about 1.1 million distinct CDR3 sequences, around two fifths of them singletons. The specimen sequenced was blood. The receptors were gathered from a man aged 18 to 30 in good health. Each CDR3 is given without its conserved first and last residue. Only some rows state a clone size, as once, few, many or a class for expanded clones.

TRBJ1-5	.	13	TRBV19	ASRLRQGLGQPQH
TRBJ1-2	.	13	TRBV7-9	ASSIQVSPLYGYT
TRBJ2-5	few	15	TRBV7-2	ASSLRGPGQSQETQY
TRBJ1-2	.	16	TRBV20-1	SARAAGAGELLSYGYT
TRBJ2-5	few	12	TRBV20-1	SATTSGGIETQY
TRBJ1-1	.	13	TRBV12-3/TRBV12-4	ASRMRTGGATEAF
TRBJ2-2	.	14	TRBV4-1	ASSQEGGVNTGELF
TRBJ2-5	.	16	TRBV5-5	ASSLGRDPLIPQETQY
TRBJ2-1	.	12	TRBV29-1	SVYGQGWNNEQF
TRBJ2-3	few	10	TRBV6-2/TRBV6-3	ASTNPTDTQY
TRBJ1-2	.	12	TRBV11-3	ASSSKQATGGYT
TRBJ2-5	.	13	TRBV20-1	SARDLGRPRETQY
TRBJ1-4	few	14	TRBV5-5	ASSLADRGRDEKLF
TRBJ1-2	.	14	TRBV12-3/TRBV12-4	ASSLGGSRAVYGYT
TRBJ2-6	.	13	TRBV29-1	SVRGWVDGANVLT
TRBJ1-6	few	12	TRBV10-3	AISAGGIGSPLH
TRBJ1-6	few	13	TRBV5-1	ASSRDRTGDSPLH
TRBJ2-5	.	12	TRBV24-1	ATSDLRGGETQY
TRBJ1-1	.	13	TRBV7-9	ASSSNRAQNTEAF
TRBJ1-1	.	13	TRBV11-2	ASSPDGPLNTEAF
TRBJ1-1	.	12	TRBV27	ASSFIGVLSEAF
TRBJ2-3	.	12	TRBV20-1	TVREGGPADTQY
TRBJ2-3	many	16	TRBV4-3	ASSQGTAQRGFTDTQY